This T cell receptor (beta chain) is drawn from a study of T cells after yellow fever vaccination. The wider study: Preparation of the low-cell-number fractions used SMART-Seq v4 Ultra Low Input. Study-wide points: From the bulk population, abundant clonotypes could contaminate and appear within FACS-sorted repertoires. Primary-vaccination clones mostly resurfaced post-booster (about 96% CD4, around 88% CD8).

This clonotype has only a few counts. Its antigen is unidentified. By 5'RACE template switching, TCR cDNA was produced, with a universal primer site and UMIs added in the process. TCRdb used MiXCR to reprocess the 5' RACE reads, holding one entry per CDR3 protein. Of roughly 99,000 distinct CDR3 sequences in the sample, around 5.8% were seen once. The germline V gene has CDR1 SGHKS and CDR2 YYEKEE (reference sequence). The CDR3 consists of 16 residues. V lost 1 base, J lost 2 bases, and 15 bases lay in between. The input for sequencing was CD8+ T cells sorted from PBMCs, taken 10 days after the yellow fever booster vaccination. The rearrangement uses TRBV5-5 and TRBJ2-5; weak D call: TRBD2 (5 bases). This TCR was sampled from a man aged 18 to 30 who received the YFV17D yellow fever vaccine. The CDR3 protein is CASSLSSGYRQETQYF. The CDR3 region has the DNA TGTGCCAGCAGCTTGTCGAGCGGCTATCGTCAAGAGACCCAGTACTTC. Supplemented by reference TRBV5-5 and TRBJ2-5, the full variable domain reads DAGVTQSPTHLIKTRGQQVTLRCSPISGHKSVSWYQQVLGQGPQFIFQYYEKEERGRGNFPDRFSARQFPNYSSELNVNALLLGDSALYLCASSLSSGYRQETQYFGPGTRLLVL.